A selection of T cell receptor beta chains follows, all from one sample in a study of cytotoxic CD8 clonotypes in ibrutinib-treated CLL. Profiling relied on immunoSEQ multiplex PCR, and the TCRdb table lists in-frame clones only, not all of them. The table has approximately 150,000 clones, 84% seen once. Material: PBMCs, obtained after 24 months of ibrutinib treatment. Every receptor here comes from a human donor with chronic lymphocytic leukemia. Both conserved end residues are part of each CDR3. The D gene is left open where the match is weak.

>TRBJ1-3|TRBV30|TRBD1
TGTGCCTGGAGTGCCCCGACAGGGCGTGCAAACACCATATATTTT
CAWSAPTGRANTIYF
>TRBJ2-7|TRBV27|NA
TGTGCCAGCAGTCCCCCCGGGCAGGGGTGGCTCTACGAGCAGTACTTC
CASSPPGQGWLYEQYF
>TRBJ1-2|TRBV18|NA
TGTGCCAGCTCACCAATTGGGGACTATGGCTACACCTTC
CASSPIGDYGYTF
>TRBJ2-1|TRBV5-1|NA
TGCGCCAGCAGCTTGGACGCGGGGGCCACGTTCTTC
CASSLDAGATFF
>TRBJ2-5|TRBV18|NA
TGTGCCAGCTCACCGCGGCAGGCCGAGACCCAGTACTTC
CASSPRQAETQYF
>TRBJ1-5|TRBV7-9|NA
TGTGCCAGCAGCGGCGATTTGGACAGCTTCAATCAGCCCCAGCATTTT
CASSGDLDSFNQPQHF
>TRBJ2-7|TRBV7-3|NA
TGTGCCAGCAGCTTTAGAGGACATGTGAGCTACGAGCAGTACTTC
CASSFRGHVSYEQYF
>TRBJ2-5|TRBV6-5|NA
TGTGCCAGCAGTTACGTGGCAGGAGAGACCCAGTACTTC
CASSYVAGETQYF
>TRBJ2-2|TRBV19|TRBD1
TGTGCCAGTAGTATCCCCGGACAGGCCAACACCGGGGAGCTGTTTTTT
CASSIPGQANTGELFF
>TRBJ2-3|TRBV13|NA
TGTGCCAGCAGCTTAGGATTTAGCACAGATACGCAGTATTTT
CASSLGFSTDTQYF
>TRBJ2-1|TRBV7-9|TRBD1
TGTGCCAGCAGCTTAGGGACAGGGGACCTCCATGAGCAGTTCTTC
CASSLGTGDLHEQFF
>TRBJ1-2|TRBV4-3|NA
TGCGCCAGCAGCCAAGATCGCACAAGAGGCGGCTACACCTTC
CASSQDRTRGGYTF
>TRBJ2-3|TRBV28|NA
TGTGCCAGCCTGACCGGCGGGGGCGGCTTCACAGATACGCAGTATTTT
CASLTGGGGFTDTQYF
>TRBJ1-5|TRBV18|NA
TGTGCCAGCTCACCACCATCCGGAGGACAGCCCCAGCATTTT
CASSPPSGGQPQHF